One T cell receptor beta chain is described in this entry. What it recognizes is unknown. This specimen comes from a study of T-cell reconstitution after alpha-beta-depleted transplantation in children. The study, taken as a whole, reports: When one year had passed after transplant, most T-cell counts and diversity came from newly produced T cells. Day-60 TCRbeta diversity that was high in some patients was derived from surviving recipient T cells and thymic progenitors. Two months or so post-transplant, alpha-beta T cells reportedly derived from several hundred expanded graft clones.

TCRbeta library preparation incorporated unique molecular identifiers. TCRdb independently ran MiXCR on the PCR reads; one entry per CDR3 protein. The sample consists of approximately 650,000 distinct CDR3 sequences, roughly 14% of them appearing once. V shed 2 bases, J shed 6 bases, and the junction held 2 bases outside the gene matches. CDR3 length: 15 residues. Germline loops: CDR1 SGHTA, CDR2 FQGNSA. The TCR originated in a girl aged 2 to 10 with congenital amegakaryocytic thrombocytopenia, due to receive a stem cell transplant. The material was PBMCs, obtained before TCRalphabeta/CD19-depleted stem cell transplant. The chain couples TRBV7-2 to TRBJ2-2; 11 bases agree with TRBD2. This CDR3 is CASSLTSGSAGELFF. In DNA form, the CDR3 reads TGTGCCAGCAGCTTAACTAGCGGGAGTGCCGGGGAGCTGTTTTTT.